This record concerns one TCR beta chain sequence. Two replicates of roughly 200 ng each gave 400 ng DNA per sample, survey resolution. In the original workflow: VDJdb flagged around 1.8% of 150,000 to 200,000 unique clonotypes as previously reported viral-epitope-specific. Profiling relied on immunoSEQ multiplex PCR, and the TCRdb table lists in-frame clones only, not all of them. D and trimming were read from the DNA, whereas the V and J calls and clone size are those reported in that table. The data contain several thousand clones, around 82% of them singletons. This entry belongs to a study of hypomethylating agent response in myelodysplastic syndrome. Study-level information: Patients with myelodysplastic syndrome were some 10 male and 2 female. With a mean age of around 75 +/- 6.5 years, patients were most commonly cytogenetically diploid.

Here the sequenced sample was bone marrow, taken before or after starting hypomethylating agent treatment for myelodysplastic syndrome (not recorded which). The receptor was derived from a human donor with myelodysplastic syndrome.

The CDR3 sequence is CASSTGGPGKAFF. The CDR3 coding sequence is TGTGCCAGCAGTACTGGGGGACCGGGGAAAGCTTTCTTT. This rearrangement joins TRBV6-1 to TRBJ1-1, with D perhaps TRBD1 (5 bases). With 5 bases removed from V and 9 bases from J, the gap between germline ends came to 16 bases. CDR1 and CDR2 (germline): MNHNS, SASEGT. This CDR3 contains 13 residues.